The 14 T cell receptor beta chains presented below share a single source sample, sequenced in a study of T-cell memory formation after mild COVID-19. TCRdb re-called the 5' RACE reads with MiXCR, one entry per CDR3 protein. This sample yields about 130,000 distinct CDR3 sequences, of which about 25% are seen a single time; roughly 24% belongs to the top ten. The sequencing input was PBMCs or a T cell subset sorted from them (not recorded which). These TCRs come from an adult woman who had mild COVID-19 (a few samples of this study predate the infection). Cell type and time point are not known.

This clonotype was recorded once. This chain uses TRBV24-1 with TRBJ2-5; D gene uncertain. The germline gives CDR1 KGHDR, CDR2 SFDVKD. The CDR3 has 14 residues. The V end lost 3 bases, the J end lost 2 bases, and 9 bases lay between the germline ends. DNA for the CDR3: TGTGCCACCAGTGATCGAGACCCTCAAGAGACCCAGTACTTC. It yields the protein CATSDRDPQETQYF.

This clonotype was seen a handful of times. The chain employs TRBV30 and TRBJ1-4; 9 bases are shared with TRBD1. Germline-derived CDR1 and CDR2 are GTSNPN and SVGIG (reference sequence). With 1 base clipped from V and 5 bases from J, the junction kept 20 bases outside the gene matches. The CDR3 runs to 20 residues. The CDR3 here is CAWSESIRVDPQGANEKLFF. The CDR3 DNA sequence: TGTGCCTGGAGTGAATCCATACGGGTAGACCCACAGGGGGCGAATGAAAAACTGTTTTTT.

As regards this clonotype: At one end the junction does not follow the germline gene, possibly because of a read error. J is TRBJ1-5 and V is TRBV19; D not certain. The CDR3 totals 17 residues. The germline gives CDR1 LNHDA, CDR2 SQIVND (reference sequence). The CDR3 DNA reads as TGTGCCAGTAGTTTAGAATTCACCTTTGCGAGCAATCAGCCCCAGCATTTT. The encoded protein is CASSLEFTFASNQPQHF.

This clonotype was observed a few times. The chain is built from TRBV25-1 and TRBJ2-6; a possible D gene is TRBD2 (6 bases). The CDR3 spans 16 residues. Trimming took 3 bases from V and 0 from J, leaving 9 bases between them. Germline CDR1 and CDR2: MGHDK and SYGVNS. CDR3: CASSEVGGSGANVLTF. The CDR3 DNA is TGTGCCAGCAGTGAGGTCGGGGGCTCTGGGGCCAACGTCCTGACTTTC.

This clonotype showed up just a few times. The chain couples TRBV15 to TRBJ1-5; D uncertain. The CDR3 runs 12 residues. Trimming took off 3 bases at V and 2 bases at J, with 2 bases between the two ends. Per the germline V gene, CDR1 is LNHNV and CDR2 is YYDKDF (reference sequence). Here the CDR3 reads CATSSGNQPQHF. CDR3 in DNA: TGTGCCACCAGCAGTGGCAATCAGCCCCAGCATTTT.

This clonotype was found a few times. J is TRBJ1-2 and V is TRBV19, with D tentatively TRBD1 (6 bases). V gave up 2 bases and J gave up 6 bases, with 10 bases separating them. This CDR3 region has 13 residues. Germline lookup yields CDR1 LNHDA and CDR2 SQIVND (reference sequence). The CDR3: CASSIRGAHGYTF. In nucleotides, the CDR3 is TGTGCCAGTAGTATAAGGGGGGCGCATGGCTACACCTTC.

This clonotype was picked up a small number of times. The chain is built from TRBV5-6 and TRBJ2-5; D gene uncertain. V was cut by 0 bases and J by 3 bases, with 12 bases left in between. The CDR3 has 15 residues. The germline V gene encodes CDR1 SGHDT and CDR2 YYEEEE. CDR3 coding DNA: TGTGCCAGCAGCTTGGGCTGGTACGGCGAAGAGACCCAGTACTTC. This translates into CASSLGWYGEETQYF.

With respect to this clonotype: Mismatch with germline at one junction end may stem from a read error. This rearrangement joins TRBV10-2 to TRBJ1-4, with D possibly TRBD1 on 5 matching bases. The V gene's germline CDR1 is WSHSY and CDR2 SAAADI. This CDR3 spans 15 amino acids. The CDR3 sequence is CASSARGATNEKLVF. The CDR3 DNA sequence: TGCGCCAGCAGTGCGAGGGGAGCAACTAATGAAAAACTGGTTTTT.

The chain joins TRBV2 to TRBJ2-1; weak D call: TRBD1 (5 bases). Trimming removed 4 bases from V and 5 bases from J, with 9 bases in between. CDR1 is SNHLY, CDR2 FYNNEI, per germline. This CDR3 spans 13 amino acids. The CDR3 nucleotides are TGTGCCAGCAGTGTCGACAGCGACAATGAGCAGTTCTTC. As protein: CASSVDSDNEQFF.

This clonotype has only a few counts. The chain employs TRBV29-1 and TRBJ2-7; 10 bases align to TRBD1. This CDR3 region has 16 residues. CDR1 is SQVTM and CDR2 is ANQGSEA in the germline V gene. Trimming cost V 2 bases and J 3 bases; bases outside gene matches: 10. CDR3 protein: CSVEKGGQGIIYEQYF. The CDR3 DNA reads TGCAGCGTTGAAAAGGGGGGACAGGGGATAATCTACGAGCAGTACTTC.

This chain links TRBV5-6 with TRBJ2-7, with TRBD1 matching over 7 bases. Germline loops: CDR1 SGHDT, CDR2 YYEEEE. The J segment lost 3 bases and the V segment lost 4 bases, leaving 4 bases of the junction unmatched. The CDR3 is 13 amino acids. CDR3 sequence: CASSPGTVYEQYF. CDR3 DNA: TGTGCCAGCAGCCCCGGGACAGTCTACGAGCAGTACTTC.

The chain recombines TRBV2 with TRBJ2-1; the match to TRBD2 covers 7 bases. CDR1 and CDR2 from the germline V gene are SNHLY and FYNNEI. The CDR3 runs 13 residues. V lost 6 bases to trimming and J lost 6 bases; unmatched junction nucleotides: 5. This chain's CDR3 is CASRAGRGNEQFF. DNA of the CDR3: TGTGCCAGCAGGGCAGGGAGGGGCAATGAGCAGTTCTTC.

This clonotype appeared a few times. The rearrangement links TRBV12-3 or TRBV12-4 to TRBJ2-1; 7 bases fit TRBD1. This CDR3 has 13 amino acids. The junction had 9 bases not matched to a gene; V was cut back by 8 bases and J by 8 bases. The CDR3 spells CASRTGVTHEQFF. CDR3 nucleotides: TGTGCCAGCCGGACAGGAGTAACCCATGAGCAGTTCTTC.

This clonotype was picked up a small number of times. The chain employs TRBV20-1 and TRBJ2-1, with 8 positions matching TRBD2. Germline-derived CDR1 and CDR2 are DFQATT and SNEGSKA (reference sequence). The CDR3 has 15 amino acids. The ends lost 5 bases at V and 0 bases at J; junction bases unmatched: 6. Here the CDR3 DNA reads TGCAGTGCTGTTAGCGGGAAGAGCTCCTACAATGAGCAGTTCTTC. It encodes CSAVSGKSSYNEQFF.